Listed here is a single T cell receptor (beta chain). Its antigen remains unidentified. CDR1 and CDR2 (germline): SEHNR, FQNEAQ (reference sequence). The CDR3 is 14 residues long. V dropped 8 bases and J dropped 2 bases, with 13 bases sitting between them. TCRdb's copy holds only in-frame clones and misses some; the assay was immunoSEQ multiplex PCR. Of 150 to 200 clones listed, roughly nine tenths were seen once; the top ten hold around 9.4%. The data were obtained in a study of brain metastases from non-small cell lung cancer. Study-wide results and caveats: Compared with primary tumors, brain metastases showed less T-cell infiltration.

The genes are TRBV7-9 and TRBJ2-1; TRBD2 might be the D (6 bases). The source is a donor aged 40 or older with non-small cell lung cancer. Input material: tissue from a brain metastasis. The CDR3 DNA reads TGTGCCAGCCGGGGGACTTACACCTACAATGAGCAGTTCTTC. Encoded protein: CASRGTYTYNEQFF.